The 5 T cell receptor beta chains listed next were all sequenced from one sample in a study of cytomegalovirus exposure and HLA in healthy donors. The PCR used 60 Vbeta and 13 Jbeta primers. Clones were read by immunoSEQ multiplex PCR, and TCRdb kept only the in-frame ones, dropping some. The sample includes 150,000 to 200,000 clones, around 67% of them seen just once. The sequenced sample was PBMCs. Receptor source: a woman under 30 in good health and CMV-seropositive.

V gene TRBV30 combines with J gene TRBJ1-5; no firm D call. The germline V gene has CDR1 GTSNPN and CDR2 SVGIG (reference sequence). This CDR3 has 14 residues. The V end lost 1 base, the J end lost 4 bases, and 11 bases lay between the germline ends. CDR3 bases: TGTGCCTGGAGTGGAGGGAGTGGTAATCAGCCCCAGCATTTT. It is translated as CAWSGGSGNQPQHF.

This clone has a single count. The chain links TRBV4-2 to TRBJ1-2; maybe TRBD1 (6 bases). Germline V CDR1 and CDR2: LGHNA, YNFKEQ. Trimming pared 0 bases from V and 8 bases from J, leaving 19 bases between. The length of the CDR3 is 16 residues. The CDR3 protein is CASSQDKGLGADGYTF. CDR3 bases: TGTGCCAGCAGCCAAGATAAGGGTCTGGGGGCAGACGGCTACACCTTC.

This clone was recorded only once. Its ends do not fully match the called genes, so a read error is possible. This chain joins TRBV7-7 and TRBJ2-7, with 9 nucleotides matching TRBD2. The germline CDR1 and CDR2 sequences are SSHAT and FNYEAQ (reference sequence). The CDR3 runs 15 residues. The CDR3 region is CASTSGLAGCYEQYF. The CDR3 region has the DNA TGTGCTAGCACCTCGGGGCTAGCGGGATGCTACGAGCAGTACTTC.

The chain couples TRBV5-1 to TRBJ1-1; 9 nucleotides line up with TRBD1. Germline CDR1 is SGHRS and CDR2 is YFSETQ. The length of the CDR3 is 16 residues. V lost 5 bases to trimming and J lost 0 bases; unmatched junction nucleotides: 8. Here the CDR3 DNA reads TGCGCCAGCAGACCCGGGACAGGGACTTTGAACACTGAAGCTTTCTTT. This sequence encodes CASRPGTGTLNTEAFF.

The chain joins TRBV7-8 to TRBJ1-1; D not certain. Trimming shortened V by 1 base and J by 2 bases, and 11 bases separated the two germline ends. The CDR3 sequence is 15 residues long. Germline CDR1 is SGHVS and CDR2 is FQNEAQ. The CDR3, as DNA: TGTGCCAGCAGCTTAGTACACCAGTATAACACTGAAGCTTTCTTT. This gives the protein CASSLVHQYNTEAFF.